This TCR beta chain was captured in a study of lymphopenia after photon versus proton radiotherapy. Repertoires were generated with immunoSEQ multiplex PCR, while TCRdb's copy carries only in-frame clones and drops some. The table records 25,000 to 30,000 clones, about four fifths of them present only once. CDR1 and CDR2 from the germline V gene are LNHDA and SQIVND (reference sequence). This CDR3 is built from 13 residues. Between the trimmed V and J ends, which lost 7 bases and 4 bases, there was a span of 8 bases. Study-wide results and limits: Photon-treated patients lost naive T cells and TCR diversity; proton-treated stayed stable.

In regard to this clone: Its matching antigen is unknown.

This TCR came from a man aged 45-65 years with gastric cancer. J is TRBJ1-6 and V is TRBV19; D is possibly TRBD1 (5 bases). The sequencing here drew on peripheral blood, taken from a patient treated with photon-based radiotherapy. CDR3 coding DNA: TGTGCCAGTAAGGGGATTTATAATTCACCCCTCCACTTT. Protein product: CASKGIYNSPLHF. Looking up the rest from reference TRBV19 and TRBJ1-6 gives the full variable domain: DGGITQSPKYLFRKEGQNVTLSCEQNLNHDAMYWYRQDPGQGLRLIYYSQIVNDFQKGDIAEGYSVSREKKESFPLTVTSAQKNPTAFYLCASKGIYNSPLHFGNGTRLTVT.